This T cell receptor beta chain derives from a study of regulatory T cells in long-lasting Graves disease. Arm-PCR with iRepertoire HTBI primers amplified the CDR3 regions for these TCR beta libraries. TCRdb recomputed calls from the multiplex PCR reads with MiXCR, one row per CDR3 protein. This sample carries about 400,000 distinct CDR3 sequences, roughly 20% of them seen once, and the ten largest clones take 20% to 25%. Stated time point: persistent/refractory GD, antithyroid drugs over 5 years with positive TRAb. RNA isolated from PBMCs was used to make the TCR library. CDR3 length equals 14 residues. The V gene's germline CDR1 is SEHNR and CDR2 FQNEAQ (reference sequence). The V end lost 8 bases, the J end lost 1 base, and 9 bases lay between the germline ends. This clonotype has only a few counts.

The chain joins TRBV7-9 to TRBJ2-6; the D gene is possibly TRBD1 (5 bases). This clonotype was obtained from a female donor with Graves disease. Source: peripheral blood mononuclear cells (PBMCs), taken when the disease was refractory, from a patient treated with antithyroid drugs. DNA for the CDR3: TGTGCCAGCGGCAGGGCATCTGGGGCCAACGTCCTGACTTTC. It is translated as CASGRASGANVLTF.